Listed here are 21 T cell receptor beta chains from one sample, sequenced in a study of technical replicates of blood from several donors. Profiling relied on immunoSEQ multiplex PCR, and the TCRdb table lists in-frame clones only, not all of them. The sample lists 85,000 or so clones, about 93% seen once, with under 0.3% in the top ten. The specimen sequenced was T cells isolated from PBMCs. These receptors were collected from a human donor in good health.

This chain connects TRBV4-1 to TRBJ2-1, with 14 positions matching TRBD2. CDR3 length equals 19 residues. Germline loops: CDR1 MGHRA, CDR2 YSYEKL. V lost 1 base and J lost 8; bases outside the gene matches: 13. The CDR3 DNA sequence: TGCGCCAGCAGCCAAGTAATGGGACTAGCGGGAGTGTTGAGCGATGAGCAGTTCTTC. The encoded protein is CASSQVMGLAGVLSDEQFF.

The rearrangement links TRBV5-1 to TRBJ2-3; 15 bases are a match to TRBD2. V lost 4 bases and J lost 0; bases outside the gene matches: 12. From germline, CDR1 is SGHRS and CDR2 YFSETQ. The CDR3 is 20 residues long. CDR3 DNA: TGCGCCAGCAGCCCCTACGGACTAGCGGGAGGGTTTGCTAGCACAGATACGCAGTATTTT. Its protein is CASSPYGLAGGFASTDTQYF. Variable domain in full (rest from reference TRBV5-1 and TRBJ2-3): KAGVTQTPRYLIKTRGQQVTLSCSPISGHRSVSWYQQTPGQGLQFLFEYFSETQRNKGNFPGRFSGRQFSNSRSEMNVSTLELGDSALYLCASSPYGLAGGFASTDTQYFGPGTRLTVL.

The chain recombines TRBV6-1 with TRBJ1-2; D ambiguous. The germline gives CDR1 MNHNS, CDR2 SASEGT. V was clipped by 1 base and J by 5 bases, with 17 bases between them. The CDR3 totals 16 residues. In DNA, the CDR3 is TGTGCCAGCAGTGAAGGGGAGAAGATGAGGCATTATGGCTACACCTTC. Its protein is CASSEGEKMRHYGYTF.

CDR3 sequence reads: CASSSGDREGEQFF. As DNA, the CDR3 is TGCGCCAGCAGCTCGGGGGACAGGGAGGGTGAGCAGTTCTTC. This chain uses TRBV5-1 with TRBJ2-1; 9 nucleotides align to TRBD1. With 3 bases clipped from V and 9 bases from J, the junction kept 7 bases outside the gene matches. The CDR3 is 14 amino acids. The germline gives CDR1 SGHRS, CDR2 YFSETQ.

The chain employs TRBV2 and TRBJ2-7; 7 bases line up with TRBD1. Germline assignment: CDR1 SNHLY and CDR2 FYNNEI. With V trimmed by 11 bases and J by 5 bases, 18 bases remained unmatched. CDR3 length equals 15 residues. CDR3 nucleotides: TGTGCCGCTAAGGGGGCCTCAGGGGTTGTGGACGAGCAGTACTTC. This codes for CAAKGASGVVDEQYF. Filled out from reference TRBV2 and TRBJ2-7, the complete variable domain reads EPEVTQTPSHQVTQMGQEVILRCVPISNHLYFYWYRQILGQKVEFLVSFYNNEISEKSEIFDDQFSVERPDGSNFTLKIRSTKLEDSAMYFCAAKGASGVVDEQYFGPGTRLTVT.

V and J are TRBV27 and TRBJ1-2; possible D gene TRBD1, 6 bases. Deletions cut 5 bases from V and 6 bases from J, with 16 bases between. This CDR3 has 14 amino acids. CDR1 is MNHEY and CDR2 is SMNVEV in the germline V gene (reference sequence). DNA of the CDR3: TGTGCCAGCAGTCTGACGGGCAGGGGAAATGGCTACACCTTC. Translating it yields CASSLTGRGNGYTF.

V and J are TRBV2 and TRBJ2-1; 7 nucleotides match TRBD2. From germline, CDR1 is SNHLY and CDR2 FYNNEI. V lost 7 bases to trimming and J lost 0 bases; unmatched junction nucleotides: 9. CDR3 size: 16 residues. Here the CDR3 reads CASTPYSGGSYNEQFF. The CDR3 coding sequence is TGTGCCAGCACCCCATACTCGGGGGGCTCCTACAATGAGCAGTTCTTC.

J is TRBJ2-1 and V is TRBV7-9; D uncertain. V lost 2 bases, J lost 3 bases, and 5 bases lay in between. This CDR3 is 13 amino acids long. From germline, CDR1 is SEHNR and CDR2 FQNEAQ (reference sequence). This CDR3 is CASSLTYYNEQFF. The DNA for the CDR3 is TGTGCCAGCAGCTTAACCTACTACAATGAGCAGTTCTTC.

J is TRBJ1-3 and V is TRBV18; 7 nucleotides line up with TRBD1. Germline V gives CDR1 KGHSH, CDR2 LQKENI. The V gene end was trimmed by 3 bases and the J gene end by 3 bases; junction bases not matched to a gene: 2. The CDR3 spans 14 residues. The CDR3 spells CASSPGTVGNTIYF. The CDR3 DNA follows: TGTGCCAGCTCACCCGGGACAGTTGGAAACACCATATATTTT.

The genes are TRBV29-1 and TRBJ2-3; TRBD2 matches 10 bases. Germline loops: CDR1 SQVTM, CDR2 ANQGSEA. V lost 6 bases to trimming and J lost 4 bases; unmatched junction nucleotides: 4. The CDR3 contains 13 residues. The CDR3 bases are TGCAGCGTCGATGGACTAGCGGCAGATACGCAGTATTTT. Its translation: CSVDGLAADTQYF.

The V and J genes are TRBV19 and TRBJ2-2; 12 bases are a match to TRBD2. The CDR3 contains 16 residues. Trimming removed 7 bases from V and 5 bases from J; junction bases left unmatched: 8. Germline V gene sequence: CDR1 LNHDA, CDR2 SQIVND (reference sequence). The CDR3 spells CASTPLAGGRTGELFF. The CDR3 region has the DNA TGTGCCAGTACCCCCCTAGCGGGGGGGCGGACCGGGGAGCTGTTTTTT.

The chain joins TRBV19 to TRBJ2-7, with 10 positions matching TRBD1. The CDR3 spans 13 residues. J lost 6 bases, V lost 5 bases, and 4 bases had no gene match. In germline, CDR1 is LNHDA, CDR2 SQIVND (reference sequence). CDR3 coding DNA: TGTGCCAGTAGTTTCGGGACAGGGGTCGAGCAGTACTTC. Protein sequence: CASSFGTGVEQYF.

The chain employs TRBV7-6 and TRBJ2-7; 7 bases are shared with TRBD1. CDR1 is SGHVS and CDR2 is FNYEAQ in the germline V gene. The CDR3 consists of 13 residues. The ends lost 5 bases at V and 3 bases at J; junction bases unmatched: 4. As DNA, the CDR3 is TGTGCCAGCAGCGCCGGGGACAGCTACGAGCAGTACTTC. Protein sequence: CASSAGDSYEQYF. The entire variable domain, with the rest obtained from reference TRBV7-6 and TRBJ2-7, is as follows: GAGVSQSPRYKVTKRGQDVALRCDPISGHVSLYWYRQALGQGPEFLTYFNYEAQQDKSGLPNDRFSAERPEGSISTLTIQRTEQRDSAMYRCASSAGDSYEQYFGPGTRLTVT.

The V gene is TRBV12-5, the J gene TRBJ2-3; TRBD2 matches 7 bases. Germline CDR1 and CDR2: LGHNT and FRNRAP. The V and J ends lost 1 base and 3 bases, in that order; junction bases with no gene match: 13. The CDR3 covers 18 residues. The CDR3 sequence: CASGLAPSGREWTDTQYF. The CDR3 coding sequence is TGTGCTAGTGGTTTGGCCCCTTCGGGGCGGGAGTGGACAGATACGCAGTATTTT.

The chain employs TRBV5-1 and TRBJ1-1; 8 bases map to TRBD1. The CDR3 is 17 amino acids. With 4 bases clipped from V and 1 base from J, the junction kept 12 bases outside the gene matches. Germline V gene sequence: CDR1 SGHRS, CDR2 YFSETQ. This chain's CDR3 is CASSISGQAYPNTEAFF. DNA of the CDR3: TGCGCCAGCAGCATATCGGGACAGGCCTACCCGAACACTGAAGCTTTCTTT. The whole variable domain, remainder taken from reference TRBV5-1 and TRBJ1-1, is KAGVTQTPRYLIKTRGQQVTLSCSPISGHRSVSWYQQTPGQGLQFLFEYFSETQRNKGNFPGRFSGRQFSNSRSEMNVSTLELGDSALYLCASSISGQAYPNTEAFFGQGTRLTVV.

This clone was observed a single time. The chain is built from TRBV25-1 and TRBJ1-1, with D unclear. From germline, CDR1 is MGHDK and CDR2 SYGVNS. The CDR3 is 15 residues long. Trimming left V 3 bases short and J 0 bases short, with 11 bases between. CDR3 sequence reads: CASSDTRVVNTEAFF. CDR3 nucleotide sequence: TGTGCCAGCAGTGATACGAGGGTAGTGAACACTGAAGCTTTCTTT.

CDR3 in amino acids: CASSLVFFGGTDTQYF. CDR3 bases: TGTGCCAGCAGCTTAGTGTTTTTCGGGGGCACAGATACGCAGTATTTT. The gene calls are TRBV11-3 and TRBJ2-3, with D perhaps TRBD2 (5 bases). CDR3 length: 16 amino acids. V lost 1 base and J lost 1, with 12 bases in between. Germline values: CDR1 SGHNT, CDR2 YENEEA.

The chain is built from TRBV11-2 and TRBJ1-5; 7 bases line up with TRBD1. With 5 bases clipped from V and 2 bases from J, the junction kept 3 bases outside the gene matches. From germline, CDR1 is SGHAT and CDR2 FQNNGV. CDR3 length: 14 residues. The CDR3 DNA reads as TGTGCCAGCAGCCAAGACAGGGGCAATCAGCCCCAGCATTTT. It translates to CASSQDRGNQPQHF.

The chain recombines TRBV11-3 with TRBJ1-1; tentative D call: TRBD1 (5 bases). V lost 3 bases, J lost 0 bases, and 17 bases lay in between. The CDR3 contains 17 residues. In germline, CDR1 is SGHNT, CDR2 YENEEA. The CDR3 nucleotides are TGTGCCAGCAGCTTGAAACTCTCCGGGGGGATGAACACTGAAGCTTTCTTT. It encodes CASSLKLSGGMNTEAFF.

This CDR3 reads CATSSADRNEQFF. The CDR3 coding sequence is TGTGCCACCAGCAGTGCAGATCGCAATGAGCAGTTCTTC. J is TRBJ2-1 and V is TRBV15, with no clear D. Germline V lookup: CDR1 LNHNV, CDR2 YYDKDF (reference sequence). The V and J ends lost 3 bases and 6 bases respectively, with 9 bases between them. The CDR3 sequence is 13 residues long.

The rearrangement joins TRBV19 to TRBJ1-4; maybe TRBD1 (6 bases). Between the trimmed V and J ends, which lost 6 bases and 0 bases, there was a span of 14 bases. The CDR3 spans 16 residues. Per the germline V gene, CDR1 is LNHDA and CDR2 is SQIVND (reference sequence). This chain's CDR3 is CASRLPGQTTNEKLFF. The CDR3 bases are TGTGCCAGTAGGCTTCCCGGACAGACAACTAATGAAAAACTGTTTTTT. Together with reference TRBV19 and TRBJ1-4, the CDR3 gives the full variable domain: DGGITQSPKYLFRKEGQNVTLSCEQNLNHDAMYWYRQDPGQGLRLIYYSQIVNDFQKGDIAEGYSVSREKKESFPLTVTSAQKNPTAFYLCASRLPGQTTNEKLFFGSGTQLSVL.